These 6 T cell receptor beta chains were all obtained from the same sample, sequenced in a study of T-cell reconstitution after alpha-beta-depleted transplantation in children. Unique molecular identifiers were built into the TCRbeta library. TCRdb re-analysed the PCR reads in MiXCR, keeping a single row per CDR3 protein. The table has 450,000 to 550,000 distinct CDR3 sequences, about an eighth seen once. Sequencing used PBMCs, mostly from graft donor cells, obtained 180 days after TCRalphabeta/CD19-depleted stem cell transplant. The receptors were gathered from a female patient aged 2 to 10 who had a stem cell transplant for aplastic anemia, so the T cells may come from the graft donor.

The J gene is TRBJ2-5, the V gene TRBV7-2; 11 nucleotides line up with TRBD2. The CDR3 is made up of 17 amino acids. Trimming cost V 5 bases and J 5 bases; bases outside gene matches: 13. Germline V lookup: CDR1 SGHTA, CDR2 FQGNSA. DNA for the CDR3: TGTGCCAGCAGCCAACAGCGCCTAGCGGGAGGTGGGGAGACCCAGTACTTC. Translating it yields CASSQQRLAGGGETQYF.

The genes are TRBV6-1 and TRBJ2-5, with D perhaps matching TRBD2 (6 bases). Deletions cut 6 bases from V and 5 bases from J, with 22 bases between. Looked up from germline, CDR1 is MNHNS and CDR2 is SASEGT. CDR3 length: 16 amino acids. The CDR3 bases are TGTGCCAGCAGCCCTACCTCACTAGCCCGGCGGGAGACCCAGTACTTC. Its protein is CASSPTSLARRETQYF.

In its sample, this clonotype was seen many times. The chain links TRBV28 to TRBJ2-7; TRBD1 matches at 7 bases. The CDR3 length is 13 residues. The V and J ends lost 9 bases and 7 bases, in that order; junction bases with no gene match: 12. CDR1 and CDR2 from the germline V gene are MDHEN and SYDVKM. The CDR3 region is CASGQGQPWEQYF. The CDR3 bases are TGTGCCAGTGGGCAGGGACAGCCCTGGGAGCAGTACTTC.

This clonotype was picked up a small number of times. The CDR3 protein is CAIRVRDTGELFF. The CDR3 DNA sequence: TGTGCCATCAGGGTCAGGGACACCGGGGAGCTGTTTTTT. The chain has TRBV10-3 and TRBJ2-2; TRBD1 is a possible D gene (5 bases). Germline lookup yields CDR1 ENHRY and CDR2 SYGVKD. The CDR3 totals 13 residues. The V end lost 6 bases, the J end lost 3 bases, and 8 bases lay between the germline ends.

This clonotype was found many times. This chain connects TRBV4-3 to TRBJ2-1, with TRBD2 matching over 9 bases. CDR1 LGHNA and CDR2 YSLEER come from the germline V gene. V was clipped by 0 bases and J by 2 bases; unmatched bases: 14. The CDR3 is 20 residues long. The CDR3, as DNA: TGCGCCAGCAGCCAAGACGTCCGGACTAGCGTCCCAGGGCCCTACAATGAGCAGTTCTTC. Encoded protein: CASSQDVRTSVPGPYNEQFF.

This clonotype showed up just a few times. The chain couples TRBV28 to TRBJ2-2; D could derive from TRBD1 or TRBD2 (6 bases each). This CDR3 region has 17 residues. Trimming cost V 6 bases and J 1 base, with 18 bases left between them. Germline V gene sequence: CDR1 MDHEN, CDR2 SYDVKM. The CDR3 loop reads CASRGRRGTMNTGELFF. In DNA, the CDR3 is TGTGCCAGCAGGGGGAGGAGGGGGACGATGAACACCGGGGAGCTGTTTTTT.